These 13 T cell receptor beta chains were sequenced from one sample in a study of shared clonotypes between healthy human individuals (dated by TCRdb to the early 2020s). Preparation of the library involved the immunoSEQ multiplex PCR assay. TCRdb carries this immuneACCESS record with in-frame sequences only. Its versions omit some clonotypes, under half of them owing to an unresolved V gene in the studies checked, with the rest unexplained. Within this sample are about 2.2 million clones, with just under 95% of them counted one time only. Less than 2% of the sample comes from the top ten. For the CD8 naive samples, CD45RO-negative cells were positively selected for CCR7, yielding a CD45RA+CCR7+ population from which TemRA cells were excluded. Sequenced: naive CD8+ T cells from PBMCs. Read against the paper, the sample's cell subset or site label means: CD45RA+CCR7+. The receptor source for this set is a man aged 18 to 30 in good health. Some clones in this sample may be carry-over from other donors' samples.

The J gene is TRBJ2-1, the V gene TRBV11-3, with 10 bases matching TRBD1. V lost 0 bases to trimming and J lost 8 bases; unmatched junction nucleotides: 7. Looked up from germline, CDR1 is SGHNT and CDR2 is YENEEA. This CDR3 comprises 16 residues. CDR3 in amino acids: CASSLDWTGGIHEQFF. DNA for the CDR3: TGTGCCAGCAGCTTAGATTGGACAGGGGGTATCCATGAGCAGTTCTTC. Drawing the rest from reference TRBV11-3 and TRBJ2-1, the complete variable domain is EAGVVQSPRYKIIEKKQPVAFWCNPISGHNTLYWYLQNLGQGPELLIRYENEEAVDDSQLPKDRFSAERLKGVDSTLKIQPAELGDSAVYLCASSLDWTGGIHEQFFGPGTRLTVL.

The table lists this clone with a count of one. The chain couples TRBV27 to TRBJ2-2, with 8 bases that match TRBD1. The ends lost 5 bases at V and 7 bases at J; junction bases unmatched: 3. This CDR3 comprises 13 residues. From germline, CDR1 is MNHEY and CDR2 SMNVEV (reference sequence). CDR3 loop: CASSQGTGGELFF. For the CDR3, the DNA is TGTGCCAGCAGTCAGGGGACAGGCGGGGAGCTGTTTTTT.

The chain joins TRBV4-1 to TRBJ1-2; D call uncertain. The CDR3 contains 13 residues. Per the germline V gene, CDR1 is MGHRA and CDR2 is YSYEKL. The V gene lost 1 base and the J gene lost 8 bases, with 11 bases spanning the gap. In nucleotides, the CDR3 is TGCGCCAGCAGCCAAGTCCGTGGTAGGGGCTACACCTTC. It encodes CASSQVRGRGYTF.

The chain couples TRBV28 to TRBJ1-3; possible D gene TRBD1, 6 bases. The V end lost 2 bases, the J end lost 4 bases, and 12 bases lay between the germline ends. The CDR3 has 15 residues. In germline, CDR1 is MDHEN, CDR2 SYDVKM. The DNA of the CDR3 is TGTGCCAGCAGTTTAGGACGGGGGCTCGGAAACACCATATATTTT. Residues: CASSLGRGLGNTIYF.

The CDR3 is CASSPRGGRAYNEQFF. The CDR3 DNA follows: TGTGCCAGCAGCCCCCGGGGCGGGAGGGCCTACAATGAGCAGTTCTTC. The J gene is TRBJ2-1, the V gene TRBV7-9; 9 bases are shared with TRBD2. The V gene's germline CDR1 is SEHNR and CDR2 FQNEAQ (reference sequence). This CDR3 region has 16 residues. J gave up 2 bases and V 5 bases, and 7 bases lay outside the gene matches.

The rearrangement uses TRBV7-6 and TRBJ2-6, with 8 bases fitting TRBD2. Trimming cost V 5 bases and J 0 bases; bases outside gene matches: 9. Germline V CDR1 and CDR2: SGHVS, FNYEAQ. The CDR3 has 18 amino acids. As DNA, the CDR3 is TGTGCCAGCAGCCCCGGGCTAGCGGGCCTCTCTGGGGCCAACGTCCTGACTTTC. It specifies CASSPGLAGLSGANVLTF.

This clone was found once. The V and J genes are TRBV4-3 and TRBJ2-7; 9 bases line up with TRBD1. Per the germline V gene, CDR1 is LGHNA and CDR2 is YSLEER. This CDR3 comprises 16 residues. V lost 3 bases to trimming and J lost 4 bases; unmatched junction nucleotides: 10. CDR3 residues: CASSQITGTGSYEQYF. The CDR3 DNA reads as TGCGCCAGCAGCCAGATAACCGGGACAGGGTCATACGAGCAGTACTTC.

Regarding this clone: At the DNA level, this CDR3 is encoded by other sequences in the same sample as well. The chain carries TRBV7-8 and TRBJ2-7; TRBD1 agrees at 12 bases. The CDR3 is 14 residues long. V lost 3 bases to trimming and J lost 4 bases; unmatched junction nucleotides: 1. Germline V CDR1 and CDR2: SGHVS, FQNEAQ. The CDR3 DNA reads TGTGCCAGCAGCTTGGGACAGGGGGCTTACGAGCAGTACTTC. Protein product: CASSLGQGAYEQYF.

The CDR3 coding sequence is TGTGCCAGCAGTTTAGGGGCGGGAGGGCGGTTAAATGAGCAGTTCTTC. It is translated as CASSLGAGGRLNEQFF. The chain carries TRBV27 and TRBJ2-1; 9 nucleotides agree with TRBD2. The J segment lost 7 bases and the V segment lost 2 bases, leaving 9 bases of the junction unmatched. From germline, CDR1 is MNHEY and CDR2 SMNVEV (reference sequence). The CDR3 is 16 amino acids.

CDR3 amino acids: CASSLSGETYEQYF. DNA of the CDR3: TGTGCCAGCAGCTTGTCGGGGGAAACCTACGAGCAGTACTTC. The rearrangement links TRBV5-4 to TRBJ2-7; D might be TRBD2 (6 bases). The CDR3 runs 14 residues. Looked up from germline, CDR1 is SGHNT and CDR2 is YYREEE (reference sequence). Trimming pared 1 base from V and 2 bases from J, leaving 10 bases between.

The rearrangement joins TRBV27 to TRBJ1-1; the match to TRBD1 covers 11 bases. This CDR3 contains 15 residues. V trimming: 6 bases; J trimming: 5 bases; junction bases outside the gene matches: 8. Germline V gives CDR1 MNHEY, CDR2 SMNVEV (reference sequence). The CDR3 spells CASSGQGAPGTEAFF. The CDR3 coding sequence is TGTGCCAGCAGCGGACAGGGGGCGCCGGGGACTGAAGCTTTCTTT.

The chain links TRBV19 to TRBJ2-7, with 8 bases identical to TRBD1. The CDR3 runs 16 residues. J lost 4 bases, V lost 8 bases, and 16 bases had no gene match. From germline, CDR1 is LNHDA and CDR2 SQIVND (reference sequence). CDR3: CASRDHGGQGIYEQYF. The CDR3 nucleotides read TGTGCCAGTCGGGATCACGGTGGACAGGGAATATACGAGCAGTACTTC.

This clone showed up just a few times. V and J are TRBV5-6 and TRBJ1-1, with D uncertain. Germline assignment: CDR1 SGHDT and CDR2 YYEEEE. The CDR3 extends over 15 amino acids. Between the trimmed V and J ends, which lost 0 bases and 0 bases, there was a span of 9 bases. CDR3 in amino acids: CASSLEGYMNTEAFF. For the CDR3, the DNA is TGTGCCAGCAGCTTGGAGGGTTACATGAACACTGAAGCTTTCTTT. Supplemented by reference TRBV5-6 and TRBJ1-1, the full variable domain reads DAGVTQSPTHLIKTRGQQVTLRCSPKSGHDTVSWYQQALGQGPQFIFQYYEEEERQRGNFPDRFSGHQFPNYSSELNVNALLLGDSALYLCASSLEGYMNTEAFFGQGTRLTVV.